The next 2 T cell receptor beta chains were all read from a single sample in a study of a mutant IDH1 vaccine in newly diagnosed glioma. This sample's time point: baseline, week 1 (first vaccination visit). Described treatment: pre-vaccination baseline after standard-of-care therapy. Data came from immunoSEQ multiplex PCR; TCRdb stores just in-frame clones and leaves some out. The repertoire includes around 92,000 clones, about 90% of them detected once, and 0.56% sits in the top ten. The specimen was PBMCs, collected from a glioma patient treated with radiotherapy, temozolomide or both. Source of these receptors: a woman between 45 and 65 years old with glioma.

The V and J genes are TRBV5-6 and TRBJ2-7, with a tentative D call TRBD1 (5 bases). Trimming removed 5 bases at V and 3 bases at J, with 12 bases between. Germline V gene sequence: CDR1 SGHDT, CDR2 YYEEEE. This CDR3 region has 13 residues. CDR3 loop: CASSYDRSYEQYF. In DNA form, the CDR3 reads TGTGCCAGCAGTTATGACAGAAGCTACGAGCAGTACTTC.

The rearrangement uses TRBV6-1 and TRBJ2-5; perhaps TRBD2 as D (6 bases). With 2 bases removed from V and 2 bases from J, the gap between germline ends came to 12 bases. The CDR3 sequence is 15 residues long. Germline V lookup: CDR1 MNHNS, CDR2 SASEGT. Here the CDR3 reads CASSEPSGGQETQYF. CDR3 DNA: TGTGCCAGCAGTGAACCCAGTGGAGGGCAAGAGACCCAGTACTTC.